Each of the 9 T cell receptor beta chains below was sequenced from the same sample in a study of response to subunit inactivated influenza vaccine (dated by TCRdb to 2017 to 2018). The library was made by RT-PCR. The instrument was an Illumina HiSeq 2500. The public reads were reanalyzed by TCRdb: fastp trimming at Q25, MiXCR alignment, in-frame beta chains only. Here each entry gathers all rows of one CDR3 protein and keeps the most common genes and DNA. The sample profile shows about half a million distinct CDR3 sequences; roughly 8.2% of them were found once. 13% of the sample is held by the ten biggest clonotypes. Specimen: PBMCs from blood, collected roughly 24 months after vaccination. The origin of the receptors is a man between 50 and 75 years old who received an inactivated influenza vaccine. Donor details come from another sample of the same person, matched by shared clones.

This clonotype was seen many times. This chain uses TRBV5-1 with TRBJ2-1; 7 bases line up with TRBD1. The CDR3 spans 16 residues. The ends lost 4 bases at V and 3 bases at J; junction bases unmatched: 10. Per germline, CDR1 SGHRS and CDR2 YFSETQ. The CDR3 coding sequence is TGCGCCAGCAGCCCCGAGGGACAGTCGGACTACAATGAGCAGTTCTTC. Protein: CASSPEGQSDYNEQFF.

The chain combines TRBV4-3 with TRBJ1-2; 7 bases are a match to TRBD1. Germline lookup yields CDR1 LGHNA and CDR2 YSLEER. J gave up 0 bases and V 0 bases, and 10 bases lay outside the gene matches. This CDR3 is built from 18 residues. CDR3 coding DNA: TGCGCCAGCAGCCAAGATGTCCCAGGGGGGAGAACTAACTATGGCTACACCTTC. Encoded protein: CASSQDVPGGRTNYGYTF.

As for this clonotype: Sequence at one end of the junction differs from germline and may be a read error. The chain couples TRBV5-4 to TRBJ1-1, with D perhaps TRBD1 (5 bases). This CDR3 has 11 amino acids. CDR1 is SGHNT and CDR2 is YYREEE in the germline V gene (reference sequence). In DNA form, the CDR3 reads TGTGCCAGCAAAAAGGACACGGAAGCTTTCTTT. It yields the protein CASKKDTEAFF.

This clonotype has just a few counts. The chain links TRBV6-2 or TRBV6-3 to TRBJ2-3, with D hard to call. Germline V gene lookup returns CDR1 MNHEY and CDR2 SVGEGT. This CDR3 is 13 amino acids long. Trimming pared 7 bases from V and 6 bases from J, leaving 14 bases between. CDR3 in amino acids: CASNQIGGDTQYF. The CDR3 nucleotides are TGTGCCAGCAACCAAATCGGTGGGGATACGCAGTATTTT.

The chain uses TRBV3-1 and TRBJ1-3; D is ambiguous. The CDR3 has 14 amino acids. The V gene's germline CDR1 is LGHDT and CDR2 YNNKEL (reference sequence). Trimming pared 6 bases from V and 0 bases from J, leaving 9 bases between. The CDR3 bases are TGTGCCAGCAGTCATGACTTCTCTGGAAACACCATATATTTT. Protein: CASSHDFSGNTIYF.

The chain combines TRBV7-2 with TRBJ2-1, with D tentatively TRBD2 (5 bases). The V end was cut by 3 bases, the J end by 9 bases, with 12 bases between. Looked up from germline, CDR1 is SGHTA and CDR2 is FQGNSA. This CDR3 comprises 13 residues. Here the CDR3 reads CASSFGWAGEQFF. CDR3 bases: TGTGCCAGCAGCTTTGGATGGGCGGGTGAGCAGTTCTTC.

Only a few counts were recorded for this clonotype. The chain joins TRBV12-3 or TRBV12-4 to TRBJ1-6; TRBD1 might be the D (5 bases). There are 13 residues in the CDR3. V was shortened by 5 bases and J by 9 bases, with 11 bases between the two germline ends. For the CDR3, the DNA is TGTGCCAGCAGTACCGGGACGGGTTCACCCCTCCACTTT. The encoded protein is CASSTGTGSPLHF.

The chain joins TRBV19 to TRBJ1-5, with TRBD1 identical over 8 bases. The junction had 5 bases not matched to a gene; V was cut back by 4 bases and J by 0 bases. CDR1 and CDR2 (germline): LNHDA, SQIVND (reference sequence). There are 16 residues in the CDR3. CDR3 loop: CASSKDRVHSNQPQHF. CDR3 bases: TGTGCCAGTAGTAAGGACAGGGTTCATAGCAATCAGCCCCAGCATTTT.

The CDR3 nucleotides are TGCGCCAGCAGCCCGGGACTAGCGCGCAACACAGATACGCAGTATTTT. The encoded protein is CASSPGLARNTDTQYF. This rearrangement joins TRBV5-1 to TRBJ2-3; TRBD2 agrees at 10 bases. Germline-derived CDR1 and CDR2 are SGHRS and YFSETQ. Trimming cost V 4 bases and J 2 bases; bases outside gene matches: 7. CDR3 length equals 16 residues.